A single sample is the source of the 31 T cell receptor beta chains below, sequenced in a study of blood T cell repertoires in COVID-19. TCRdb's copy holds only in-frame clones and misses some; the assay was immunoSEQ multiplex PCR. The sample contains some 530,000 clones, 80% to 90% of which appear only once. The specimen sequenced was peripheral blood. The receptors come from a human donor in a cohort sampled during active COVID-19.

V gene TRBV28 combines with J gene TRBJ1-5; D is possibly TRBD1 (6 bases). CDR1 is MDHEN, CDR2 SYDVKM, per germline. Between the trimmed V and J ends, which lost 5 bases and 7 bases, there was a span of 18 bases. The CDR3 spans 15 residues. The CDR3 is CASSTADSSKQPQHF. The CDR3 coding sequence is TGTGCCAGCAGTACAGCGGACAGTTCGAAACAGCCCCAGCATTTT. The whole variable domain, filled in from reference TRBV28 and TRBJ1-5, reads DVKVTQSSRYLVKRTGEKVFLECVQDMDHENMFWYRQDPGLGLRLIYFSYDVKMKEKGDIPEGYSVSREKKERFSLILESASTNQTSMYLCASSTADSSKQPQHFGDGTRLSIL.

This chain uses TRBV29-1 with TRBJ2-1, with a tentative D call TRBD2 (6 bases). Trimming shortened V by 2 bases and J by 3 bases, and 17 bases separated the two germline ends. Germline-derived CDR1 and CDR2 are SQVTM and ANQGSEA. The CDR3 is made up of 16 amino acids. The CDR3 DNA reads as TGCAGCGTTGAATACGGAACGGGAGCAGGCTACAATGAGCAGTTCTTC. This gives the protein CSVEYGTGAGYNEQFF.

The CDR3: CASSVGRGRTEAFF. The CDR3 DNA reads TGTGCCAGTAGCGTCGGCAGGGGACGGACTGAAGCTTTCTTT. The rearrangement uses TRBV19 and TRBJ1-1; TRBD1 is a possible D gene (6 bases). The CDR3 is 14 residues long. Trimming stripped 6 bases from V and 5 bases from J, with 16 bases between. Germline V gene data show CDR1 as LNHDA and CDR2 as SQIVND (reference sequence). Looking up the rest from reference TRBV19 and TRBJ1-1 gives the full variable domain: DGGITQSPKYLFRKEGQNVTLSCEQNLNHDAMYWYRQDPGQGLRLIYYSQIVNDFQKGDIAEGYSVSREKKESFPLTVTSAQKNPTAFYLCASSVGRGRTEAFFGQGTRLTVV.

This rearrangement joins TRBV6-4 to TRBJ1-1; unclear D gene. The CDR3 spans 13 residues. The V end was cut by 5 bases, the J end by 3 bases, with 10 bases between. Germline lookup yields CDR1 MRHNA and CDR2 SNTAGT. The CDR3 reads CASSREVHTEAFF. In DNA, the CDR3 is TGTGCCAGCAGTCGGGAGGTTCACACTGAAGCTTTCTTT.

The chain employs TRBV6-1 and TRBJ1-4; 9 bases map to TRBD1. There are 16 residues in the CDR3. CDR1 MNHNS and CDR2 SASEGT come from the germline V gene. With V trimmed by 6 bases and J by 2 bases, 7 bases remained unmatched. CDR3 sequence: CASREQGAPTNEKLFF. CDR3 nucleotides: TGTGCCAGCAGAGAACAGGGGGCGCCGACTAATGAAAAACTGTTTTTT.

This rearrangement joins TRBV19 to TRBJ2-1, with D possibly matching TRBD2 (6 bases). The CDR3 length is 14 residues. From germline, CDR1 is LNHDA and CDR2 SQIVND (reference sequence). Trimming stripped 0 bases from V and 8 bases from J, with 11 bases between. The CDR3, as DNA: TGTGCCAGTAGTATAGATCGGTCTAGCGATGAGCAGTTCTTC. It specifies CASSIDRSSDEQFF.

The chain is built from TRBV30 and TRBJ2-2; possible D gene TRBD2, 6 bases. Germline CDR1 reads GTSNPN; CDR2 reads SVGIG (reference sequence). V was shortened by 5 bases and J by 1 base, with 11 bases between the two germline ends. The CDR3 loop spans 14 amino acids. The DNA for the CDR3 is TGTGCCTGGGACGGGGGACTGAACACCGGGGAGCTGTTTTTT. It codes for CAWDGGLNTGELFF.

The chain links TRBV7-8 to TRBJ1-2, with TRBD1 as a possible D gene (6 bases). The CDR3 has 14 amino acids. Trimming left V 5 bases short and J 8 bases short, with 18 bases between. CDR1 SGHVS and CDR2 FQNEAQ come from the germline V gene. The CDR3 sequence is CASSAGADLWGYTF. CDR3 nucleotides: TGTGCCAGCAGCGCGGGGGCAGATTTATGGGGCTACACCTTC.

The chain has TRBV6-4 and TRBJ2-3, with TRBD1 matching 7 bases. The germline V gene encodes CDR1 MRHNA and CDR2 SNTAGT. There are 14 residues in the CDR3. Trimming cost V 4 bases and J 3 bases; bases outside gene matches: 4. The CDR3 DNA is TGTGCCAGCAGTGTGGACAGGTGGACAGATACGCAGTATTTT. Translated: CASSVDRWTDTQYF.

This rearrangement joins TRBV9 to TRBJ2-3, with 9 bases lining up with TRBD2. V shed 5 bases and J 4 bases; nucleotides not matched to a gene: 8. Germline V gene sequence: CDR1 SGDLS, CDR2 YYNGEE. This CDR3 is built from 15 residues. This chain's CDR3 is CASSPGTSLADTQYF. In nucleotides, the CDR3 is TGTGCCAGCAGTCCCGGGACTAGCTTGGCAGATACGCAGTATTTT.

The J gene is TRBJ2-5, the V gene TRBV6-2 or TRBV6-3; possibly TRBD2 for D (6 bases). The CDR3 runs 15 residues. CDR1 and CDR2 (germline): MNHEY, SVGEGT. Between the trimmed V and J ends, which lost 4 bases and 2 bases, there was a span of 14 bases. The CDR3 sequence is CASSFASAGQETQYF. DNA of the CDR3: TGTGCCAGCAGTTTCGCTAGCGCGGGTCAAGAGACCCAGTACTTC.

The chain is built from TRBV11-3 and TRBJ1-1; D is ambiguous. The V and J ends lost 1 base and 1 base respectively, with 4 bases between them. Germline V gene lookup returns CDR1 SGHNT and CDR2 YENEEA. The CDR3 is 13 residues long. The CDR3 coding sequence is TGTGCCAGCAGCTTAGCGGGGAACACTGAAGCTTTCTTT. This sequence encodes CASSLAGNTEAFF.

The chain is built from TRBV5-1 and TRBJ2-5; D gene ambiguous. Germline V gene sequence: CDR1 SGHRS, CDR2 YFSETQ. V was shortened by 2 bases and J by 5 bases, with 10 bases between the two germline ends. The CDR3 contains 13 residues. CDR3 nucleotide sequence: TGCGCCAGCAGCTTAAACGTTGAGGAGACCCAGTACTTC. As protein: CASSLNVEETQYF.

This chain's CDR3 is CASSVATAGTEAFF. For the CDR3, the DNA is TGTGCCAGCAGCGTAGCCACCGCAGGGACTGAAGCTTTCTTT. V and J are TRBV9 and TRBJ1-1, with D possibly matching TRBD1 (5 bases). Trimming took off 0 bases at V and 5 bases at J, with 11 bases between the two ends. The CDR3 is made up of 14 amino acids. Germline loops: CDR1 SGDLS, CDR2 YYNGEE.

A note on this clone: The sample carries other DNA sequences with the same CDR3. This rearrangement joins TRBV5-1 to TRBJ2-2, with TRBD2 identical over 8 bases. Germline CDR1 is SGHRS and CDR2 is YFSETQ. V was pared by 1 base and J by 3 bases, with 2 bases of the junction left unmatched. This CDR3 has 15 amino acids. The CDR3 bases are TGCGCCAGCAGCTTGCCGGGAGGGGACACCGGGGAGCTGTTTTTT. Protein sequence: CASSLPGGDTGELFF.

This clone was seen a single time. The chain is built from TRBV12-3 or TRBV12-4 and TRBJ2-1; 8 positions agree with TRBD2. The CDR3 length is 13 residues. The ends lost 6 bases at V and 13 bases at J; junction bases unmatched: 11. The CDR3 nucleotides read TGTGCCAGCAGACCTCGGGAGGGTCTGAAACAGTTCTTC. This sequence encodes CASRPREGLKQFF.

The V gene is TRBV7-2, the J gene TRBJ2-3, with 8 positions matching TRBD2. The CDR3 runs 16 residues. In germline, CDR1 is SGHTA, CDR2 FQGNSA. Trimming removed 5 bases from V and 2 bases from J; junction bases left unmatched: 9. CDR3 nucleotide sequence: TGTGCCAGCAGCATCGGGGGGGCGCACGACACAGATACGCAGTATTTT. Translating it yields CASSIGGAHDTDTQYF.

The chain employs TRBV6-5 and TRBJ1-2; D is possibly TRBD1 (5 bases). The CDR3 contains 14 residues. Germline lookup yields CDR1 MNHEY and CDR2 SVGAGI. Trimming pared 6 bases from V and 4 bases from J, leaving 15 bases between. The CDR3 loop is CASRYAGYGYGYTF. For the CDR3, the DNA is TGTGCCAGCAGATATGCAGGGTACGGCTATGGCTACACCTTC.

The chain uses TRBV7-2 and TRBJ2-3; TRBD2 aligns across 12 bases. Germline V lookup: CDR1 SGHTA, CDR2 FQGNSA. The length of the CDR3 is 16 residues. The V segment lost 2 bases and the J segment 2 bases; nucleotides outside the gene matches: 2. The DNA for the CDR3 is TGTGCCAGCAGCTTACGACTAGCGGGAGACACAGATACGCAGTATTTT. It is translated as CASSLRLAGDTDTQYF.

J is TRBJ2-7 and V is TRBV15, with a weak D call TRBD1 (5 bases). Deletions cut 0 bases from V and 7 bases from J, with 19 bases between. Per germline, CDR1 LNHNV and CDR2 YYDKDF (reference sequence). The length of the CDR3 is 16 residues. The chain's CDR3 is CATSRDRAGPLGEQYF. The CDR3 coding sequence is TGTGCCACCAGCAGAGATCGGGCAGGGCCCTTGGGAGAGCAGTACTTC.

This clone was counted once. In nucleotides, the CDR3 is TGTGCCAGCTCGCCCTCGGGCAGCGGGTCGGATACGCAGTATTTT. Protein sequence: CASSPSGSGSDTQYF. J is TRBJ2-3 and V is TRBV18, with D perhaps matching TRBD2 (6 bases). Germline CDR1 KGHSH, CDR2 LQKENI. V lost 6 bases and J 6 bases, leaving 19 bases between the germline ends. The length of the CDR3 is 15 residues.

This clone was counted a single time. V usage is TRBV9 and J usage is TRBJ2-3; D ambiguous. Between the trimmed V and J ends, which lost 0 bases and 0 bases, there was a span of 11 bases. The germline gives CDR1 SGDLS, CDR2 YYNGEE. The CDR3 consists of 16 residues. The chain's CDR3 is CASSVGRSPSTDTQYF. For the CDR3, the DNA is TGTGCCAGCAGCGTAGGAAGGAGCCCTAGCACAGATACGCAGTATTTT.

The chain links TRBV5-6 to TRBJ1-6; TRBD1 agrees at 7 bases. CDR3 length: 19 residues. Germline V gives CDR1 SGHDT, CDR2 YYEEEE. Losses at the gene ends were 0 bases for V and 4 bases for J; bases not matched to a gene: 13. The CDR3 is CASSLGQTGKGKYNSPLHF. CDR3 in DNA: TGTGCCAGCAGCTTGGGGCAGACAGGGAAAGGAAAATATAATTCACCCCTCCACTTT.

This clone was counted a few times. CDR3 loop: CASSQEILAGGFEQYF. The CDR3 bases are TGCGCCAGCAGCCAAGAGATACTAGCGGGAGGGTTCGAGCAGTACTTC. The rearrangement joins TRBV4-1 to TRBJ2-7; TRBD2 matches 13 bases. Germline CDR1 MGHRA, CDR2 YSYEKL. After removal of 0 bases from V and 6 bases from J, the junction contained 5 bases not matched to a gene. The CDR3 is 16 amino acids.

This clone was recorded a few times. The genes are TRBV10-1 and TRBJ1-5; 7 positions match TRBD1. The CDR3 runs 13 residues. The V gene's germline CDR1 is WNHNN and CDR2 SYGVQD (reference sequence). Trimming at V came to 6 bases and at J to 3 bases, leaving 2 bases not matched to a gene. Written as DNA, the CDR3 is TGCGCCAGCAGCACAGGGGTCAATCAGCCCCAGCATTTT. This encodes CASSTGVNQPQHF.

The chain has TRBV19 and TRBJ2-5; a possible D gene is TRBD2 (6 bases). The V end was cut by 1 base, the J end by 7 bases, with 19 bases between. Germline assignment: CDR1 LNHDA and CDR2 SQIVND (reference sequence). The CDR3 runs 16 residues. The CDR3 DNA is TGTGCCAGTAGTATAGGTGCTAGCGCGTCGCTGTTGACCCAGTACTTC. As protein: CASSIGASASLLTQYF.

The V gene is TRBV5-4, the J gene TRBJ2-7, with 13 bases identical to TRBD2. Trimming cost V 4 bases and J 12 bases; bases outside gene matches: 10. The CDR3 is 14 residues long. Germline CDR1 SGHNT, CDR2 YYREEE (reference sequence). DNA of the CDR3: TGTGCCAGCAGCCCGGGACTAGCGGGGCCTGAAGCGTACTTC. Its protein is CASSPGLAGPEAYF.

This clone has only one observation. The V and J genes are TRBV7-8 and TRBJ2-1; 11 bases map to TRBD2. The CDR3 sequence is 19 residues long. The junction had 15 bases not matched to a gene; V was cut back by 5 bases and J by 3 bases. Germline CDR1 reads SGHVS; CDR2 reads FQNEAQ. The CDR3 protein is CASSLSGTSGRKNYNEQFF. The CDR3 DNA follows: TGTGCCAGCAGCCTGTCCGGGACTAGCGGCAGGAAAAACTACAATGAGCAGTTCTTC.

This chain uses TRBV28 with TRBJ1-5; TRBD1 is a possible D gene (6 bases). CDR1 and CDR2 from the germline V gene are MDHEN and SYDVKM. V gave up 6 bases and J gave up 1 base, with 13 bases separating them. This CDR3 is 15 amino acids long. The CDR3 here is CASRGGGWSNQPQHF. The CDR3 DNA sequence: TGTGCCAGCAGAGGGGGTGGTTGGAGCAATCAGCCCCAGCATTTT.

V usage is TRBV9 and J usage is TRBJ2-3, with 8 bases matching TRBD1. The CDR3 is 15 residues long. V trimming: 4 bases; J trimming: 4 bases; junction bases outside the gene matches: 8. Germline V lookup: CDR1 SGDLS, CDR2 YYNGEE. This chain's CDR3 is CASSFQGQGPDTQYF. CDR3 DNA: TGTGCCAGCAGCTTCCAAGGACAGGGCCCAGATACGCAGTATTTT.

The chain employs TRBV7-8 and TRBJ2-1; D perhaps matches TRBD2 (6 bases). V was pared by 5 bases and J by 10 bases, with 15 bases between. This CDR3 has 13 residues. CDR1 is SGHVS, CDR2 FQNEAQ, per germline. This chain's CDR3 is CASSRKGGEEQFF. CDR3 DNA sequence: TGTGCCAGCAGCCGCAAAGGAGGGGAGGAGCAGTTCTTC.